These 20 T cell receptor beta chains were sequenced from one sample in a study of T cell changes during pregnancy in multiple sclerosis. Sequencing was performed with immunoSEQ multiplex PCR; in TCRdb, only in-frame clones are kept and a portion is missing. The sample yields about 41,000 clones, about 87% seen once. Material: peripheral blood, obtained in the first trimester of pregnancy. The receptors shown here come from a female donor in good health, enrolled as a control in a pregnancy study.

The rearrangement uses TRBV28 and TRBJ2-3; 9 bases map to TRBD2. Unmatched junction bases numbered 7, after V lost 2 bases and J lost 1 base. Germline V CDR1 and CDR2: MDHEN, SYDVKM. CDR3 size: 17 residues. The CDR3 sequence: CASSLGREGLGTDTQYF. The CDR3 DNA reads TGTGCCAGCAGTTTAGGGCGGGAGGGCCTCGGCACAGATACGCAGTATTTT.

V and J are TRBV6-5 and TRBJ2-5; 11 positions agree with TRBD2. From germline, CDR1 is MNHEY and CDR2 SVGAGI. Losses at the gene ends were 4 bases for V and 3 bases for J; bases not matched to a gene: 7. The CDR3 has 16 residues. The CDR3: CASSSGLADAKETQYF. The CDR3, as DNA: TGTGCCAGCAGTTCGGGACTAGCGGATGCAAAAGAGACCCAGTACTTC.

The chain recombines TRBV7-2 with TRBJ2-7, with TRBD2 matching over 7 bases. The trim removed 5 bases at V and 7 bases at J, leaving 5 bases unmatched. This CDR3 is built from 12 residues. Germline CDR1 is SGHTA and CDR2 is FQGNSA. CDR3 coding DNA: TGTGCCAGCAGCCCGGGACTAAGGGAGCAGTACTTC. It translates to CASSPGLREQYF.

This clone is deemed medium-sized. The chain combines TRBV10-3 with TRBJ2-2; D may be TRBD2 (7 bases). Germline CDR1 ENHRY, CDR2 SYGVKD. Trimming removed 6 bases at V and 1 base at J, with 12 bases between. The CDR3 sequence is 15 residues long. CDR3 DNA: TGTGCCATCAGGCGGGGGCGCGGGAACACCGGGGAGCTGTTTTTT. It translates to CAIRRGRGNTGELFF.

Here the CDR3 reads CASSTRGASTEAFF. The CDR3 region has the DNA TGTGCCAGTAGTACTCGGGGGGCGAGCACTGAAGCTTTCTTT. The chain uses TRBV19 and TRBJ1-1, with D maybe TRBD1 (6 bases). The ends were cut back, 4 bases at V and 4 bases at J, with 13 bases in the middle. The CDR3 consists of 14 residues. Germline V gene lookup returns CDR1 LNHDA and CDR2 SQIVND (reference sequence).

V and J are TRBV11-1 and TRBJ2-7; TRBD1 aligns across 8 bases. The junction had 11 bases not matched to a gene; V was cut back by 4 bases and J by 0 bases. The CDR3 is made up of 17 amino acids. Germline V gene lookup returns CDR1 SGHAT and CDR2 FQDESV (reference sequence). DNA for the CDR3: TGTGCCAGCAGCTGGGGACCCGGACAGGGTTCCTCCTACGAGCAGTACTTC. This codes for CASSWGPGQGSSYEQYF.

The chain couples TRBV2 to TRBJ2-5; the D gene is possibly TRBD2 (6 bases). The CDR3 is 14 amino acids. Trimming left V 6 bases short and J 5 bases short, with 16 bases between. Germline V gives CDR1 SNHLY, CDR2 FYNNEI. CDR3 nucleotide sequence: TGTGCCAGCAGCGCGTTGCGGAGCGGGGAGACCCAGTACTTC. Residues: CASSALRSGETQYF.

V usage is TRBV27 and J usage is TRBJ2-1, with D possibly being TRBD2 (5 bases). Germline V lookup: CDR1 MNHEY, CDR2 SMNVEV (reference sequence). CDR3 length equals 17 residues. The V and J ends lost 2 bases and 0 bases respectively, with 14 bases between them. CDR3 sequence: CASSLQKVASSYNEQFF. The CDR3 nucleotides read TGTGCCAGCAGTTTACAAAAGGTAGCGAGCTCCTACAATGAGCAGTTCTTC.

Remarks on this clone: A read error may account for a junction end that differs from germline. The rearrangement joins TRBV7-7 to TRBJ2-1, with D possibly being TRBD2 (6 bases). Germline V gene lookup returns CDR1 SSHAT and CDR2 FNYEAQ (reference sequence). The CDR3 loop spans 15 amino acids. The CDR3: CASSNPGLGYNEQFF. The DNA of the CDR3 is TGTGCTAGCAGCAATCCGGGACTGGGGTACAATGAGCAGTTCTTC.

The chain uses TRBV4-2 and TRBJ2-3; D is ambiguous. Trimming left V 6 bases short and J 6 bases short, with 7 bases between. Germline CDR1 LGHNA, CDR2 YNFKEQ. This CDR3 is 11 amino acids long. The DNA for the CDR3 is TGTGCCAGCAGTGCACTGGATACGCAGTATTTT. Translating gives CASSALDTQYF.

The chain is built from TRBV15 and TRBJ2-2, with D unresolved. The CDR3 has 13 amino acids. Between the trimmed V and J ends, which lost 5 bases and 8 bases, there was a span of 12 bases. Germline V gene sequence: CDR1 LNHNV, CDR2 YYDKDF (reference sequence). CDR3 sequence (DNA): TGTGCCACCAGCTCACCGGGTACGGGGGAGCTGTTTTTT. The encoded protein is CATSSPGTGELFF.

CDR3 loop: CASSVPQGAQIREKLFF. Here the CDR3 DNA reads TGTGCCAGCAGCGTGCCCCAGGGGGCGCAAATTAGGGAAAAACTGTTTTTT. The chain uses TRBV9 and TRBJ1-4; 8 bases are a match to TRBD1. CDR3 length: 17 residues. Per germline, CDR1 SGDLS and CDR2 YYNGEE. The V and J ends lost 2 bases and 8 bases, in that order; junction bases with no gene match: 14.

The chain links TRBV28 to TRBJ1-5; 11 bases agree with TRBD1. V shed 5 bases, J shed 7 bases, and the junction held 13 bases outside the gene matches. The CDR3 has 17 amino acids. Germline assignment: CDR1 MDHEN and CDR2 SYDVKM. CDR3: CASSAWDRGSVYQPQHF. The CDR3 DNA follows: TGTGCCAGCAGTGCCTGGGACAGGGGGTCGGTGTACCAGCCCCAGCATTTT. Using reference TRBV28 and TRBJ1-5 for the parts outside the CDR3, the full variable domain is DVKVTQSSRYLVKRTGEKVFLECVQDMDHENMFWYRQDPGLGLRLIYFSYDVKMKEKGDIPEGYSVSREKKERFSLILESASTNQTSMYLCASSAWDRGSVYQPQHFGDGTRLSIL.

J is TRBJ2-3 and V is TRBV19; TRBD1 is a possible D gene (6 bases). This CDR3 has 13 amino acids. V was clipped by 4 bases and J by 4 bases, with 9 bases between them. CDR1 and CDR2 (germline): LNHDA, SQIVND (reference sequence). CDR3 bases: TGTGCCAGTAGTACCTACAGGGCAGATACGCAGTATTTT. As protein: CASSTYRADTQYF.

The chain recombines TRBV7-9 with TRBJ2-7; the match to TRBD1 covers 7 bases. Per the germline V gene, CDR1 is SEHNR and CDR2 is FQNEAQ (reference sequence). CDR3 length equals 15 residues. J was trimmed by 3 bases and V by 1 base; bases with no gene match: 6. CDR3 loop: CASSLVWDSHYEQYF. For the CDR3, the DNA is TGTGCCAGCAGCTTAGTTTGGGACAGCCACTACGAGCAGTACTTC.

DNA for the CDR3: TGCGCCAGCAGCCTTAGCTCCTACGAGCAGTACTTC. It codes for CASSLSSYEQYF. The rearrangement joins TRBV5-1 to TRBJ2-7, with no clear D. Trimming pared 4 bases from V and 0 bases from J, leaving 5 bases between. The CDR3 runs 12 residues. The V gene's germline CDR1 is SGHRS and CDR2 YFSETQ.

CDR3 amino acids: CASSEDGHVYEQYF. The DNA for the CDR3 is TGTGCCAGCAGTGAAGACGGACACGTGTACGAGCAGTACTTC. This chain links TRBV2 with TRBJ2-7, with TRBD1 as a possible D gene (5 bases). Germline values: CDR1 SNHLY, CDR2 FYNNEI. Between the trimmed V and J ends, which lost 1 base and 4 bases, there was a span of 11 bases. CDR3 length: 14 amino acids.

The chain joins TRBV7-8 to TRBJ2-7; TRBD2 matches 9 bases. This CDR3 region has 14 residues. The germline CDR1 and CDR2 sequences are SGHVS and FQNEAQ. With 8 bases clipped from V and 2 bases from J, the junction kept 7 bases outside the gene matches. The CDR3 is CASVGGRAPYEQYF. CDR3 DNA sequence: TGTGCCAGCGTGGGCGGGAGGGCCCCCTACGAGCAGTACTTC. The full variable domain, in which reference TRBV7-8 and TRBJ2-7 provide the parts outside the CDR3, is GAGVSQSPRYKVAKRGQDVALRCDPISGHVSLFWYQQALGQGPEFLTYFQNEAQLDKSGLPSDRFFAERPEGSVSTLKIQRTQQEDSAVYLCASVGGRAPYEQYFGPGTRLTVT.

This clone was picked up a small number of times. CDR3 in DNA: TGTGCCACCTCGGGCTACACCTTC. Translated, it gives CATSGYTF. The chain recombines TRBV19 with TRBJ1-2, with D unresolved. Germline-derived CDR1 and CDR2 are LNHDA and SQIVND (reference sequence). Trimming took off 10 bases at V and 8 bases at J, with 5 bases between the two ends. The CDR3 is 8 amino acids.

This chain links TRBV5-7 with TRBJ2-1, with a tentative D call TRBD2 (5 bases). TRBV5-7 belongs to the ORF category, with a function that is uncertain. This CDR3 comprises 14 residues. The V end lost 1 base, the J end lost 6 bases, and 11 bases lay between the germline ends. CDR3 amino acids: CASSLSGLPNEQFF. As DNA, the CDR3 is TGTGCCAGCAGCTTGTCTGGACTGCCCAATGAGCAGTTCTTC.